The present T cell receptor beta chain was sequenced within a study of blood T cell repertoires in COVID-19. As for the study in general: Acute-phase and convalescent COVID-19 samples originated in the United States, Italy and Spain. Sources were T cells, B-cell-depleted T cells, or PBMCs; the material itself was cDNA or gDNA.

Authors' methods: Nucleated cell number was recorded as an estimate derived from reference gene primer amplification. Method: immunoSEQ multiplex PCR; TCRdb's copy keeps in-frame clones and lacks some. Clone size and V and J calls were adopted from that table, with D and trimming inferred from the DNA. The table records about 110,000 clones, roughly 87% of them present only once. Germline CDR1 is MNHEY and CDR2 is SMNVEV (reference sequence). V lost 8 bases to trimming and J lost 2 bases; unmatched junction nucleotides: 9. The CDR3 totals 17 residues. Sequenced input: peripheral blood. The clonotype was recovered from a man between 45 and 60 years old with acute or convalescent COVID-19. The chain uses TRBV27 and TRBJ2-6; TRBD1 matches 10 bases. CDR3 DNA: TGTGCCAGCTCGACCGGGACAGGGGTCACTGGGGCCAACGTCCTGACTTTC. Translating it yields CASSTGTGVTGANVLTF. The complete variable domain, with remaining parts taken from reference TRBV27 and TRBJ2-6, reads EAQVTQNPRYLITVTGKKLTVTCSQNMNHEYMSWYRQDPGLGLRQIYYSMNVEVTDKGDVPEGYKVSRKEKRNFPLILESPSPNQTSLYFCASSTGTGVTGANVLTFGAGSRLTVL.